Presented here are 21 T cell receptor beta chains from one specimen sequenced in a study of neurological immune-mediated disorders. TCRdb ran MiXCR on the 5' RACE reads and lists one entry per CDR3 protein. The sample includes approximately 89,000 distinct CDR3 sequences, roughly 4.5% seen only once; the top ten take approximately 5.4%. Time point defined: longitudinal time-point 3. The sequenced sample was PBMCs. These receptors were collected from a woman aged 55-75 years with multiple sclerosis.

A remark on this clonotype: Being one base from a much bigger clone, this may be a read error. The chain employs TRBV29-1 and TRBJ2-2; D is ambiguous. The CDR3 extends over 11 amino acids. V lost 7 bases, J lost 3 bases, and 6 bases lay in between. The V gene's germline CDR1 is SQVTM and CDR2 ANQGSEA. CDR3 in amino acids: CSAVHTGELFF. Here the CDR3 DNA reads TGCAGCGCAGTGCACACCGGGGAGCTGTTTTTT.

Ten or more counts support this clonotype. CDR3 loop: CASSGLASTGELFF. In DNA form, the CDR3 reads TGCGCCAGCAGCGGACTAGCAAGTACCGGGGAGCTGTTTTTT. The rearrangement uses TRBV10-1 and TRBJ2-2; 8 bases align to TRBD2. This CDR3 is 14 amino acids long. Trimming removed 6 bases from V and 5 bases from J; junction bases left unmatched: 5. CDR1 and CDR2 from the germline V gene are WNHNN and SYGVQD (reference sequence).

This clonotype was detected many times. The chain is built from TRBV29-1 and TRBJ2-1, with 9 positions matching TRBD2. The V gene's germline CDR1 is SQVTM and CDR2 ANQGSEA. The ends lost 6 bases at V and 0 bases at J; junction bases unmatched: 9. The CDR3 extends over 16 amino acids. CDR3 region: CSVGGGGGRSYNEQFF. The CDR3 nucleotides are TGCAGCGTCGGCGGCGGGGGGGGTCGCTCCTACAATGAGCAGTTCTTC.

This clonotype appeared many times. V usage is TRBV6-5 and J usage is TRBJ2-6; tentatively, D is TRBD1 (7 bases). The germline V and J ends were trimmed by 4 bases and 0 bases, with 13 bases remaining between them. CDR3 length: 17 amino acids. The germline V gene has CDR1 MNHEY and CDR2 SVGAGI. This chain's CDR3 is CASSWRGQSSGANVLTF. DNA of the CDR3: TGTGCCAGCAGTTGGAGGGGACAGAGCTCTGGGGCCAACGTCCTGACTTTC.

This clonotype showed up many times. The chain's CDR3 is CASKPHGVMGGYTF. DNA for the CDR3: TGTGCCAGCAAGCCCCATGGCGTTATGGGGGGCTACACCTTC. This chain connects TRBV12-3 or TRBV12-4 to TRBJ1-2; D not certain. The CDR3 runs 14 residues. V lost 7 bases to trimming and J lost 8 bases, with 20 bases between them.

This clonotype was picked up many times. The chain recombines TRBV7-8 with TRBJ2-5; 10 bases map to TRBD1. The germline V gene has CDR1 SGHVS and CDR2 FQNEAQ. V trimming: 4 bases; J trimming: 0 bases; junction bases outside the gene matches: 5. The CDR3 is made up of 16 amino acids. CDR3 region: CASSYSGTGDQETQYF. CDR3 nucleotides: TGTGCCAGCAGCTACTCCGGGACAGGGGACCAAGAGACCCAGTACTTC. The full variable domain, with the rest looked up from reference TRBV7-8 and TRBJ2-5, is GAGVSQSPRYKVAKRGQDVALRCDPISGHVSLFWYQQALGQGPEFLTYFQNEAQLDKSGLPSDRFFAERPEGSVSTLKIQRTQQEDSAVYLCASSYSGTGDQETQYFGPGTRLLVL.

This clonotype was counted ten times or more. An end of the junction differs from the germline gene, which may be a read error. The J gene is TRBJ1-2, the V gene TRBV5-1, with D maybe TRBD1 (6 bases). The CDR3 has 14 residues. Germline V gene lookup returns CDR1 SGHRS and CDR2 YFSETQ. CDR3 coding DNA: TGCGCCAGCAGCCTTACATCGACAGGCTTTGAGGGGAATTTC. Translated, it gives CASSLTSTGFEGNF.

The table lists this clonotype with many counts. V gene TRBV5-5 combines with J gene TRBJ2-5; a possible D gene is TRBD1 (5 bases). Trimming removed 4 bases from V and 3 bases from J, with 7 bases in between. The CDR3 runs to 12 residues. Germline V gene lookup returns CDR1 SGHKS and CDR2 YYEKEE (reference sequence). This CDR3 is CASSEQEETQYF. CDR3 DNA: TGTGCCAGCAGCGAACAGGAAGAGACCCAGTACTTC.

This clonotype was detected ten times or more. This chain connects TRBV5-1 to TRBJ2-1, with 7 bases identical to TRBD1. V dropped 5 bases and J dropped 8; count of bases not matched to a gene: 4. Germline CDR1 is SGHRS and CDR2 is YFSETQ. This CDR3 has 12 amino acids. This CDR3 is CASRTGWDEQFF. The CDR3 DNA reads TGCGCCAGCAGGACAGGGTGGGATGAGCAGTTCTTC.

This clonotype was recorded many times. The chain links TRBV20-1 to TRBJ1-4, with TRBD1 matching over 7 bases. The CDR3 contains 12 residues. Unmatched junction bases numbered 3, after V lost 3 bases and J lost 8 bases. From germline, CDR1 is DFQATT and CDR2 SNEGSKA (reference sequence). The CDR3 DNA is TGCAGTGCTAGGGACAGGTTCGAAAAACTGTTTTTT. Translating it yields CSARDRFEKLFF.

This clonotype was counted ten times or more. The chain links TRBV24-1 to TRBJ2-5, with D perhaps TRBD1 or TRBD2 (6 bases each). CDR3 length: 17 amino acids. Germline V gene lookup returns CDR1 KGHDR and CDR2 SFDVKD. V lost 2 bases and J lost 2, with 17 bases in between. This chain's CDR3 is CATSDWRGTTAQETQYF. DNA for the CDR3: TGTGCCACCAGTGATTGGAGGGGGACGACAGCTCAAGAGACCCAGTACTTC.

The rearrangement uses TRBV7-2 and TRBJ2-7; TRBD1 might be the D (5 bases). The germline V and J ends were trimmed by 1 base and 6 bases, with 13 bases remaining between them. CDR1 and CDR2 from the germline V gene are SGHTA and FQGNSA. The CDR3 totals 14 residues. The CDR3: CASSLDSGPSEQYF. CDR3 nucleotides: TGTGCCAGCAGCTTAGATTCAGGGCCCTCCGAGCAGTACTTC.

The sample holds many counts of this clonotype. V gene TRBV7-8 combines with J gene TRBJ1-5, with D unresolved. With 3 bases removed from V and 4 bases from J, the gap between germline ends came to 19 bases. CDR3 length: 17 amino acids. The germline V gene encodes CDR1 SGHVS and CDR2 FQNEAQ. DNA of the CDR3: TGTGCCAGCAGCTTCAGACGGAATCCCTCGAGGAATCAGCCCCAGCATTTT. It yields the protein CASSFRRNPSRNQPQHF.

In this sample, this clonotype turned up many times. In DNA form, the CDR3 reads TGTGCCAGCAGCCATCTAGCGGGGGGCGGCAATGAGCAGTTCTTC. It translates to CASSHLAGGGNEQFF. V and J are TRBV28 and TRBJ2-1; 11 nucleotides line up with TRBD2. CDR1 is MDHEN, CDR2 SYDVKM, per germline. The CDR3 runs to 15 residues. V shed 6 bases and J 6 bases; nucleotides not matched to a gene: 7.

In its sample, this clonotype was seen many times. V gene TRBV5-5 combines with J gene TRBJ2-7; TRBD2 agrees at 7 bases. Unmatched junction bases numbered 3, after V lost 2 bases and J lost 4 bases. This CDR3 contains 13 residues. Germline CDR1 reads SGHKS; CDR2 reads YYEKEE (reference sequence). CDR3 in amino acids: CASSLIGGYEQYF. DNA of the CDR3: TGTGCCAGCAGCTTAATCGGGGGGTACGAGCAGTACTTC.

Regarding this clonotype: A junction end diverges from the germline sequence, so it may reflect a read error. The chain links TRBV5-1 to TRBJ1-1; weak D call: TRBD1 (5 bases). CDR3 length: 14 residues. CDR1 and CDR2 (germline): SGHRS, YFSETQ. As DNA, the CDR3 is TGCGCCAGCAGCCTGACAGCGGGGAACGCTGAAGCTTTCTTT. Its translation is CASSLTAGNAEAFF.

Many counts were recorded for this clonotype. This chain connects TRBV3-1 to TRBJ2-1; unclear D gene. Germline V CDR1 and CDR2: LGHDT, YNNKEL (reference sequence). V lost 1 base, J lost 10 bases, and 20 bases lay in between. CDR3 length equals 16 residues. CDR3 DNA: TGTGCCAGCAGCCAAGTCCACCCGGAAATAGCCGGGGAGCAGTTCTTC. This encodes CASSQVHPEIAGEQFF.

This clonotype has at least ten counts. The CDR3, as DNA: TGTGCCAGCAGCCGCGGCCTAGCGGACACCGGGGAGCTGTTTTTT. Translation gives CASSRGLADTGELFF. The V gene is TRBV5-6, the J gene TRBJ2-2; 7 bases line up with TRBD2. The trim removed 4 bases at V and 3 bases at J, leaving 6 bases unmatched. The CDR3 consists of 15 residues. CDR1 and CDR2 (germline): SGHDT, YYEEEE.

In this sample, this clonotype turned up many times. The V gene is TRBV29-1, the J gene TRBJ2-7; D tentatively reads TRBD1 or TRBD2 (5 bases each). Trimming removed 7 bases at V and 6 bases at J, with 22 bases between. Germline V gives CDR1 SQVTM, CDR2 ANQGSEA. The CDR3 runs to 14 residues. This chain's CDR3 is CSGLGTHTTGEQYF. CDR3 sequence (DNA): TGCAGCGGATTGGGGACGCATACTACGGGCGAGCAGTACTTC.

This clonotype was observed at least ten times. This sequence joins TRBV5-1 and TRBJ2-7; 9 nucleotides line up with TRBD1. The junction had 10 bases not matched to a gene; V was cut back by 1 base and J by 5 bases. The CDR3 is 16 residues long. CDR1 SGHRS and CDR2 YFSETQ come from the germline V gene. CDR3 sequence: CASSLFSGTGSDEQYF. DNA for the CDR3: TGCGCCAGCAGCTTGTTCTCCGGGACAGGGTCTGACGAGCAGTACTTC. The whole variable domain, filled in from reference TRBV5-1 and TRBJ2-7, reads KAGVTQTPRYLIKTRGQQVTLSCSPISGHRSVSWYQQTPGQGLQFLFEYFSETQRNKGNFPGRFSGRQFSNSRSEMNVSTLELGDSALYLCASSLFSGTGSDEQYFGPGTRLTVT.

The table lists this clonotype with many counts. The rearrangement uses TRBV5-1 and TRBJ2-2; tentatively, D is TRBD1 (5 bases). Germline V gene sequence: CDR1 SGHRS, CDR2 YFSETQ. CDR3 length equals 14 residues. The V and J ends lost 4 bases and 4 bases respectively, with 11 bases between them. CDR3 sequence (DNA): TGCGCCAGCAGCATGGGGCGGAGCACCGGGGAGCTGTTTTTT. This gives the protein CASSMGRSTGELFF.